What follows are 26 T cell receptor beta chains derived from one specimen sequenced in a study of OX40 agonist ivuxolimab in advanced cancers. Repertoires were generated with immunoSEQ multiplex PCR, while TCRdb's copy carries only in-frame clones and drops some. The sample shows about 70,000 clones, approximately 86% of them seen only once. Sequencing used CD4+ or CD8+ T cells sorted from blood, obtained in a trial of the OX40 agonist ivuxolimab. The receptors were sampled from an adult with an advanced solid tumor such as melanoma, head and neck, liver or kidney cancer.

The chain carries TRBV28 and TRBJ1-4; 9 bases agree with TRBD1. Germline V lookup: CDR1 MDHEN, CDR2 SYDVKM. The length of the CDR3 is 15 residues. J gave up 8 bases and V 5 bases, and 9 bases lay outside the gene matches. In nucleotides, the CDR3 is TGTGCCAGCAGTCCCGGGGGACAGGGCGGCGAAAAACTGTTTTTT. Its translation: CASSPGGQGGEKLFF.

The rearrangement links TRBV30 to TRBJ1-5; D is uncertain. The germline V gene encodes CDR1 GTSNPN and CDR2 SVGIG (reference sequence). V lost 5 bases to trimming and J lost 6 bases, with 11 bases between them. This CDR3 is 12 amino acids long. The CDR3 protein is CAWGPRGQPQHF. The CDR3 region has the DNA TGTGCCTGGGGCCCCCGAGGTCAGCCCCAGCATTTT.

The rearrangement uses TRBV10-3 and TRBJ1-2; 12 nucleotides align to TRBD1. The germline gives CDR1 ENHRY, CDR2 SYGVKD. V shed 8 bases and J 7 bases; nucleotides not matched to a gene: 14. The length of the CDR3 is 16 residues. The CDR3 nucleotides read TGTGCCATCTCATCCCTATCCGGGACAGGGGGCACTGGCTACACCTTC. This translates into CAISSLSGTGGTGYTF.

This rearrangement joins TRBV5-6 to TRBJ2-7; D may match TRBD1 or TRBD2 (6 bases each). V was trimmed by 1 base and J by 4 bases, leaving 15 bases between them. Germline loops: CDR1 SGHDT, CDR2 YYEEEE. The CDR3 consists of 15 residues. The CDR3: CASSLLGGERYEQYF. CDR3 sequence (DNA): TGTGCCAGCAGCTTGTTGGGGGGCGAAAGGTACGAGCAGTACTTC.

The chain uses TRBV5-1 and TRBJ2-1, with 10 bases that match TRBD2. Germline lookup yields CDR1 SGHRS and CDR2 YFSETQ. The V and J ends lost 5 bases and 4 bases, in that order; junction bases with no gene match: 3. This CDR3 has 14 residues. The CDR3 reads CASREREGYNEQFF. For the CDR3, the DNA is TGCGCCAGCAGGGAGCGGGAGGGTTACAATGAGCAGTTCTTC.

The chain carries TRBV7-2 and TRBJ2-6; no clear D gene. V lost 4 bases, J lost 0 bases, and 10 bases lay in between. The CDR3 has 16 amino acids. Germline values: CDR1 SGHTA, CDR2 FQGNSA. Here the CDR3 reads CASSSYRNSGANVLTF. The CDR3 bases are TGTGCCAGCAGCTCCTACCGCAACTCTGGGGCCAACGTCCTGACTTTC.

The CDR3 region is CASSLGTGTSTDTQYF. Written as DNA, the CDR3 is TGCGCCAGCAGCTTGGGGACAGGGACAAGCACAGATACGCAGTATTTT. The chain carries TRBV5-1 and TRBJ2-3; 8 nucleotides agree with TRBD1. Germline V gene sequence: CDR1 SGHRS, CDR2 YFSETQ. There are 16 residues in the CDR3. The J segment lost 0 bases and the V segment lost 0 bases, leaving 3 bases of the junction unmatched.

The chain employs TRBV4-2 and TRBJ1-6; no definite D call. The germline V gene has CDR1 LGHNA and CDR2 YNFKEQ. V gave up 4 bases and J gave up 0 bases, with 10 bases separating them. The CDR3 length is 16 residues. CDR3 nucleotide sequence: TGTGCCAGCAGCCCGGGGTTAAGCTCCTATAATTCACCCCTCCACTTT. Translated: CASSPGLSSYNSPLHF.

The CDR3 sequence is CASSLWGRAGRTYGYTF. CDR3 DNA: TGTGCCAGCAGCTTGTGGGGGAGGGCAGGGAGGACCTATGGCTACACCTTC. The V call is TRBV5-6, the J call TRBJ1-2; weak D call: TRBD1 (5 bases). Trimming pared 1 base from V and 4 bases from J, leaving 20 bases between. There are 17 residues in the CDR3. CDR1 is SGHDT and CDR2 is YYEEEE in the germline V gene.

The CDR3 DNA reads TGCGCCAGCAGTGGAACAGGGGTTGTGAATTCACCCCTCCACTTT. Translated: CASSGTGVVNSPLHF. The chain has TRBV10-1 and TRBJ1-6; 7 nucleotides agree with TRBD1. This CDR3 comprises 15 residues. Unmatched junction bases numbered 7, after V lost 4 bases and J lost 7 bases. Germline-derived CDR1 and CDR2 are WNHNN and SYGVQD (reference sequence).

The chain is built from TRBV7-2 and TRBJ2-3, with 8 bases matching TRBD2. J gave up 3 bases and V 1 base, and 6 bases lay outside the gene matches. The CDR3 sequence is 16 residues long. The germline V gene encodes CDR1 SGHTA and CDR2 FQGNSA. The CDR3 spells CASSLVGGRKTDTQYF. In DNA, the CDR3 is TGTGCCAGCAGCTTAGTCGGCGGGAGGAAGACAGATACGCAGTATTTT.

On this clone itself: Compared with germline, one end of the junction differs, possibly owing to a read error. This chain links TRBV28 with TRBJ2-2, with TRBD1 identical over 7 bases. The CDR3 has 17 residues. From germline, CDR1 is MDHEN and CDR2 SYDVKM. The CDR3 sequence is CASSFPWTGLEHRGAVF. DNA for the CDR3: TGTGCCAGCAGTTTCCCCTGGACAGGTCTCGAACACCGGGGAGCTGTTTTT.

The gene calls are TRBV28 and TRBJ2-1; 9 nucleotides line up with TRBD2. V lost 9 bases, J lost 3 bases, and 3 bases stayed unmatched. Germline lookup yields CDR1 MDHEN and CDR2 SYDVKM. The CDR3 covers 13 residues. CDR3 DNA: TGTGCCAGTAGCGGGAGTCTCTACAATGAGCAGTTCTTC. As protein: CASSGSLYNEQFF.

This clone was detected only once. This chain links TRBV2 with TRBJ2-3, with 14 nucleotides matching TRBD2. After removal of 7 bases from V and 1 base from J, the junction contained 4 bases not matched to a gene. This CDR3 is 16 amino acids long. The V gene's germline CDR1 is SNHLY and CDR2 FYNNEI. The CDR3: CASKWTSGGRTDTQYF. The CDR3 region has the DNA TGTGCCAGCAAATGGACTAGCGGGGGGCGCACAGATACGCAGTATTTT.

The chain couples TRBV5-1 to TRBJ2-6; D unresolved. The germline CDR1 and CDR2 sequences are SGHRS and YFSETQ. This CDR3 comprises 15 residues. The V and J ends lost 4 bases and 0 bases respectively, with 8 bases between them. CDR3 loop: CASSAPDSGANVLTF. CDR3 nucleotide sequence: TGCGCCAGCAGCGCGCCGGACTCTGGGGCCAACGTCCTGACTTTC.

The CDR3 bases are TGTGCCATCAGTGAGCGGGCGGACGGGAACAATGAGCAGTTCTTC. Its translation: CAISERADGNNEQFF. The chain is built from TRBV10-3 and TRBJ2-1, with TRBD2 as a possible D gene (5 bases). The germline V and J ends were trimmed by 2 bases and 5 bases, with 13 bases remaining between them. This CDR3 is 15 amino acids long. Germline CDR1 is ENHRY and CDR2 is SYGVKD.

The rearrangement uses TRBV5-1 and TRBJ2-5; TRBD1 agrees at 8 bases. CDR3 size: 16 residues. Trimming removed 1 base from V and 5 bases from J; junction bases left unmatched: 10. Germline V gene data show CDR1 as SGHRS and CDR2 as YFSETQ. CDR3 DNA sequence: TGCGCCAGCAGCTTGTTTCCAGGGGGCGCGAGGGAGACCCAGTACTTC. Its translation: CASSLFPGGARETQYF. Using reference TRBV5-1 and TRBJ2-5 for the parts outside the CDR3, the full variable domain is KAGVTQTPRYLIKTRGQQVTLSCSPISGHRSVSWYQQTPGQGLQFLFEYFSETQRNKGNFPGRFSGRQFSNSRSEMNVSTLELGDSALYLCASSLFPGGARETQYFGPGTRLLVL.

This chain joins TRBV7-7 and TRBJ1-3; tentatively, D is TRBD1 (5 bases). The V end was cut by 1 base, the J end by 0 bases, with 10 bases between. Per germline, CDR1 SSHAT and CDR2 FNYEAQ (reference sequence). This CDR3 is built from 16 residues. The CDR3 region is CASSLGGTDSGNTIYF. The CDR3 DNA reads TGTGCCAGCAGCTTAGGGGGGACCGACTCTGGAAACACCATATATTTT. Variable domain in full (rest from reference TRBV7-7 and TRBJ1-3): GAGVSQSPRYKVTKRGQDVTLRCDPISSHATLYWYQQALGQGPEFLTYFNYEAQPDKSGLPSDRFSAERPEGSISTLTIQRTEQRDSAMYRCASSLGGTDSGNTIYFGEGSWLTVV.

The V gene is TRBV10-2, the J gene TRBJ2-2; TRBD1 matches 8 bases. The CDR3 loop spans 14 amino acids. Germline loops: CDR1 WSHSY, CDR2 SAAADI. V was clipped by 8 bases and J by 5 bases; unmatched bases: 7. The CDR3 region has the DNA TGCGCCAGCTGTCAGGGGGCTACGACCGGGGAGCTGTTTTTT. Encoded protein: CASCQGATTGELFF.

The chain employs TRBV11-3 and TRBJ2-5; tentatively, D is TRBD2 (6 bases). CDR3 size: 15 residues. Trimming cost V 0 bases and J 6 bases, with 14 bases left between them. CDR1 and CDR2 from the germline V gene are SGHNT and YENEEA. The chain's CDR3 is CASSLDLAQGKTQYF. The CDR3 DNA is TGTGCCAGCAGCTTAGACCTAGCGCAAGGGAAGACCCAGTACTTC.

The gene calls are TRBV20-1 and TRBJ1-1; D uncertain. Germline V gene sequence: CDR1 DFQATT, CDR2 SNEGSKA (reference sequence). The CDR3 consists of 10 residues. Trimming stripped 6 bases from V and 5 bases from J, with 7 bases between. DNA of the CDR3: TGCAGTGCGAGCTGGACTGAAGCTTTCTTT. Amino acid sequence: CSASWTEAFF.

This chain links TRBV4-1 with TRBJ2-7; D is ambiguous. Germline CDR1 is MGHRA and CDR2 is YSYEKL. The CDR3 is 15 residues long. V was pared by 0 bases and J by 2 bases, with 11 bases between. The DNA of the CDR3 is TGCGCCAGCAGCCAAGAAGCTGCTAGAGCCTACGAGCAGTACTTC. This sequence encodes CASSQEAARAYEQYF.

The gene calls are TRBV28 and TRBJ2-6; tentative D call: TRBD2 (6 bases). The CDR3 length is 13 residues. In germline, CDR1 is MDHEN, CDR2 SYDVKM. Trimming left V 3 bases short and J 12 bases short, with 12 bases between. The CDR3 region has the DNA TGTGCCAGCAGTTTCGGGAGTAGGACCGTCCTGACTTTC. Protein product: CASSFGSRTVLTF.

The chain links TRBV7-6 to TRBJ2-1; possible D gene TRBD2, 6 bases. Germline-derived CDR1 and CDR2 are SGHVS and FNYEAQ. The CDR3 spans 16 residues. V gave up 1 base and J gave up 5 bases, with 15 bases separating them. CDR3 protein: CASSLVSASENNEQFF. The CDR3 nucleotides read TGTGCCAGCAGCTTAGTAAGCGCTAGCGAGAACAATGAGCAGTTCTTC.

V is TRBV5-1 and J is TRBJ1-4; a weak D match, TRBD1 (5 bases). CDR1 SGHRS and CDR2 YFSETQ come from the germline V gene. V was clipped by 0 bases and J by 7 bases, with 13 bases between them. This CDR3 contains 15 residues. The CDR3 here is CASSLAGEKGEKLFF. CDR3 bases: TGCGCCAGCAGCTTGGCGGGGGAAAAGGGTGAAAAACTGTTTTTT.

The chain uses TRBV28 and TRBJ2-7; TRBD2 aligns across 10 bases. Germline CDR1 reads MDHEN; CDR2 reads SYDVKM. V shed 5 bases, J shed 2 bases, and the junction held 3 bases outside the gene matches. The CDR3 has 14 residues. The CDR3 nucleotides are TGTGCCAGCAGTACTAGCGGGACACCCTACGAGCAGTACTTC. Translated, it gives CASSTSGTPYEQYF. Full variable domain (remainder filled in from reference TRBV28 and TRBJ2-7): DVKVTQSSRYLVKRTGEKVFLECVQDMDHENMFWYRQDPGLGLRLIYFSYDVKMKEKGDIPEGYSVSREKKERFSLILESASTNQTSMYLCASSTSGTPYEQYFGPGTRLTVT.